This T cell receptor (beta chain) derives from a study of cytomegalovirus exposure and HLA in healthy donors. Overall study findings and caveats: A later analysis appeared to link common viral pathogens to several of the most significant clusters.

Germline V gives CDR1 MGHRA, CDR2 YSYEKL. This CDR3 region has 16 residues. The V end was cut by 1 base, the J end by 0 bases, with 13 bases between. The donors (healthy individuals) were bone marrow donors. The PCR ran on 60 Vbeta and 13 Jbeta primers. Profiled with immunoSEQ multiplex PCR; TCRdb holds only in-frame clones, not every one. The table records 90,000 to 140,000 clones, 75% to 90% of them present only once. A remark on this clone: The antigen remains unidentified.

The gene calls are TRBV4-1 and TRBJ2-7; a weak D match, TRBD1 (6 bases). This receptor was taken from a man between 25 and 39 years old in good health and CMV-seropositive. The specimen sequenced was PBMCs. For the CDR3, the DNA is TGCGCCAGCAGCCAAGGCAAGGGGGTAGTCTCCTACGAGCAGTACTTC. This translates into CASSQGKGVVSYEQYF.